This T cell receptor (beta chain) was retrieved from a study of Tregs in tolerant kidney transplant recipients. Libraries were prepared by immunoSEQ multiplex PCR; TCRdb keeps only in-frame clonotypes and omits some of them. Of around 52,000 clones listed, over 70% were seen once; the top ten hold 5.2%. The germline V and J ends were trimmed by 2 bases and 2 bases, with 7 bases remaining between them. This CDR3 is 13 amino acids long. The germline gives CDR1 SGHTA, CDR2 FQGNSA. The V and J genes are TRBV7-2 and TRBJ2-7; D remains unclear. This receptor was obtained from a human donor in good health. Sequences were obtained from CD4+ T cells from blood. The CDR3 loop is CASSLRATYEQYF. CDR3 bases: TGTGCCAGCAGCTTAAGGGCCACCTACGAGCAGTACTTC.